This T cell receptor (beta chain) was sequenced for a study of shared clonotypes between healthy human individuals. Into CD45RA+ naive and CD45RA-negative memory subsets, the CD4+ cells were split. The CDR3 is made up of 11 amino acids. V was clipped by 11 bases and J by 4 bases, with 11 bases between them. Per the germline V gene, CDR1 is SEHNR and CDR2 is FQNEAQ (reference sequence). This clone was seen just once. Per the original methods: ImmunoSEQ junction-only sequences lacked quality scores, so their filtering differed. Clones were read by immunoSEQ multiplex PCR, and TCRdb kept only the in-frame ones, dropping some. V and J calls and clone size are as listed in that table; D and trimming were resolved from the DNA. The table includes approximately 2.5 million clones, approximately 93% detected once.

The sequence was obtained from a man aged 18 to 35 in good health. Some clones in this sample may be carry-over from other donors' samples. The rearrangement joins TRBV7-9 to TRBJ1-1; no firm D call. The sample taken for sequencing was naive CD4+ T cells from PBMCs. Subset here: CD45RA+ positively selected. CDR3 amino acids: CAGQASTEAFF. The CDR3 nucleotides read TGTGCCGGCCAAGCCAGCACTGAAGCTTTCTTT.